The TCR beta chain described here comes from a study of cytomegalovirus exposure and HLA in healthy donors. To note about this clone: Its antigen is not known.

PCR involved 60 Vbeta and 13 Jbeta primers. The repertoire was sequenced with immunoSEQ multiplex PCR; TCRdb's copy has only in-frame clones and lacks some. Found here are about 210,000 clones, about four fifths of them singletons; the top ten hold more than 8.5%. Trimming removed 5 bases from V and 1 base from J; junction bases left unmatched: 7. Germline-derived CDR1 and CDR2 are SGHTA and FQGNSA. This CDR3 spans 16 amino acids. Study outcomes and limitations: The study recorded about 150 TCR beta chains that were cytomegalovirus-associated. There were reportedly fewer N-insertions in an Asian-associated ancestry cluster than the roughly 670-donor mean, in a later analysis. In an earlier analysis, productive rearrangement rates for most beta V segments clustered near 90% or 30%.

The receptor comes from a woman between 50 and 59 years old in good health and CMV-seropositive. The V and J genes are TRBV7-2 and TRBJ2-3; 9 bases are a match to TRBD1. The specimen was PBMCs. This CDR3 is CASSRARDRGTDTQYF. CDR3 nucleotide sequence: TGTGCCAGCAGCCGAGCTAGGGACAGGGGCACAGATACGCAGTATTTT.